This TCR beta chain stems from a study of radiotherapy plus CTLA-4 blockade in lung cancer (dated by TCRdb to the late 2010s). With respect to the entire study: Objective responses occurred in 18% of enrolled patients, and about 33% achieved disease control.

CDR1 and CDR2, looked up from the germline V gene (reference sequence), are GTSNPN and SVGIG. The CDR3 has 18 amino acids, counting the end cysteine and phenylalanine. The read is trimmed to its CDR3 DNA, 54 bases read in frame from base 1. At the junction V is shortened by 3 bases and J by 4 bases; bases outside the gene matches: 16. The study evaluated CTLA-4 blockade (ipilimumab) given together with focal radiation therapy in patients who had chemo-refractory metastatic non-small-cell lung cancer. Overall study outcomes, separate from this receptor: TCR clones derived from tumors expanded in peripheral blood after treatment with radiotherapy and ipilimumab. Increased serum interferon-beta after radiation, together with early dynamic changes in blood T cell clones, were reported to be the strongest predictors of response.

The library came from the immunoSEQ multiplex PCR assay. This is the immuneACCESS table as TCRdb keeps it, with only in-frame sequences that have V and J called. A part of the clones is gone; compared with another copy, unresolved V genes explain less than half, and the rest is unexplained. A total of 60,000 to 70,000 clones appear in this sample, 79% of them only once. Clones ranked in the top ten supply about 9.1% of the sample. As for this clone: It lacks a known antigen. There are no base qualities to consult, and no much larger clone falls within one base.

The sequence joins TRBV30 to TRBJ1-5, with TRBD1 identical over 9 junction bases. This sequence originates from a human donor with non-small cell lung cancer who had a complete response to radiotherapy plus ipilimumab. This specimen consisted of peripheral blood, obtained from a patient treated with radiotherapy plus ipilimumab. In nucleotides, the sequence is TGTGCCTGGAGCCCCGGGACAGGGATCTTCCGCGGGAATCAGCCCCAGCATTTT. This gives the protein CAWSPGTGIFRGNQPQHF.